The sequence of this T cell receptor beta chain was determined in a study of spatial heterogeneity in lung cancer. Study summary: Detected sequences consistently included more beta-chain ones than alpha-chain ones.

TCR cDNA molecules were tagged individually, and each one carried a unique molecular identifier. TCRdb re-derived calls from the 5' RACE reads in MiXCR, one entry per CDR3 protein. This table has about 78,000 distinct CDR3 sequences, around 7.8% appearing once. For this clonotype: The antigen is not known.

V shed 0 bases and J shed 2 bases, with 9 bases lying between them. Germline loops: CDR1 DFQATT, CDR2 SNEGSKA (reference sequence). The CDR3 length is 14 residues. Study-wide results and limits: Ubiquitous expanded tumor TCRs appeared in blood more at resection than follow-up.

As to time point: sample taken at primary tumor resection. Untreated early-stage non-small cell lung cancer patients, 55 to 85 in total, were the donors. The chain combines TRBV20-1 with TRBJ2-3, with D perhaps TRBD1 or TRBD2 (5 bases each). This sample comprised PBMCs, obtained at surgery. The TCR was taken from a male donor with early-stage non-small cell lung cancer. The CDR3 region is CSAREGPTTDTQYF. The CDR3 nucleotides are TGCAGTGCTAGAGAGGGACCGACCACAGATACGCAGTATTTT.